The 21 T cell receptor beta chains below come from one sample, sequenced in a study of blood T cell repertoires in COVID-19 (dated by TCRdb to 2018 to 2020). Library prep was done by the immunoSEQ multiplex PCR assay. TCRdb's version of the immuneACCESS table is confined to in-frame rearrangements and falls short of the full clone set. An unresolved V gene accounts for under half of the shortfall where checked; the remainder is of unknown origin. This sample has about 250,000 clones in its table, and 75% to 85% of those were observed once. Approximately 9.1% of the sample is in the top ten clones. Sample: PBMCs or T cells enriched from blood (not recorded which). All receptors come from a woman in her forties or fifties with acute COVID-19.

This clone was seen just once. The chain joins TRBV2 to TRBJ1-5; no definite D call. The CDR3 has 13 residues. V was clipped by 7 bases and J by 4 bases, with 11 bases between them. Looked up from germline, CDR1 is SNHLY and CDR2 is FYNNEI. The CDR3 DNA follows: TGTGCCAGCATGAGAGGGATGAATCAGCCCCAGCATTTT. Translation: CASMRGMNQPQHF.

This clone was counted once. The genes are TRBV6-1 and TRBJ1-1, with D hard to call. Deletions cut 0 bases from V and 6 bases from J, with 14 bases between. CDR1 is MNHNS, CDR2 SASEGT, per germline. This CDR3 is built from 15 residues. DNA of the CDR3: TGTGCCAGCAGTGAAGCGAGGAACCCCGCAGCTGAAGCTTTCTTT. Its protein product is CASSEARNPAAEAFF.

V and J are TRBV6-2 or TRBV6-3 and TRBJ1-4, with a possible D match to TRBD1 (5 bases). V lost 6 bases and J 8 bases, leaving 22 bases between the germline ends. Germline loops: CDR1 MNHEY, CDR2 SVGEGT. The CDR3 is 16 amino acids. The CDR3 spells CASSAWTHGRGEKLFF. The CDR3 DNA reads as TGTGCCAGCAGCGCGTGGACGCACGGGCGGGGGGAAAAACTGTTTTTT.

This clone was detected once. The rearrangement joins TRBV5-8 to TRBJ1-4, with 8 bases lining up with TRBD1. The CDR3 spans 14 residues. CDR1 is SGHTS, CDR2 YDEGEE, per germline. The V segment lost 4 bases and the J segment 3 bases; nucleotides outside the gene matches: 2. The CDR3 spells CASSRQGPNEKLFF. The CDR3 coding sequence is TGTGCCAGCAGCCGACAGGGGCCTAATGAAAAACTGTTTTTT.

The chain carries TRBV29-1 and TRBJ1-1; 11 bases align to TRBD1. In germline, CDR1 is SQVTM, CDR2 ANQGSEA. J was trimmed by 5 bases and V by 2 bases; bases with no gene match: 7. The CDR3 totals 15 residues. The CDR3 sequence: CSVETRTGGGTEAFF. The DNA of the CDR3 is TGCAGCGTTGAAACTCGGACAGGGGGCGGTACTGAAGCTTTCTTT.

This sequence joins TRBV4-2 and TRBJ2-5; 15 bases line up with TRBD2. This CDR3 contains 19 residues. V trimming: 3 bases; J trimming: 1 base; junction bases outside the gene matches: 9. Germline V gene sequence: CDR1 LGHNA, CDR2 YNFKEQ. CDR3 in amino acids: CASSQAGTSGGYSQETQYF. DNA of the CDR3: TGTGCCAGCAGCCAGGCCGGGACTAGCGGGGGGTATAGCCAAGAGACCCAGTACTTC.

This rearrangement joins TRBV29-1 to TRBJ1-2; unclear D gene. The CDR3 totals 14 residues. Trimming cost V 0 bases and J 2 bases, with 10 bases left between them. CDR1 and CDR2 from the germline V gene are SQVTM and ANQGSEA. Here the CDR3 reads CSVEDKILNYGYTF. DNA of the CDR3: TGCAGCGTTGAAGACAAGATACTAAACTATGGCTACACCTTC.

The sample holds a few counts of this clone. This chain links TRBV5-1 with TRBJ2-7; 8 bases map to TRBD2. This CDR3 comprises 17 residues. Germline V gene lookup returns CDR1 SGHRS and CDR2 YFSETQ. V lost 4 bases and J lost 2; bases outside the gene matches: 14. The CDR3 DNA is TGCGCCAGCAGCCTGAGTGGGGCGGGGGGACAACCCTACGAGCAGTACTTC. This sequence encodes CASSLSGAGGQPYEQYF.

This clone has only one observation. J is TRBJ2-4 and V is TRBV21-1; no DNA check was done on the table's D call, TRBD1. TRBV21-1 is a known pseudogene. The CDR3 is 16 residues long. For the CDR3, the DNA is TGTGCCAGCAGCTGGTCTGGGCAAACTGCCAAAAACGTTCAGTACTTC. This codes for CASSWSGQTAKNVQYF.

The V and J genes are TRBV3-1 (or the pseudogene TRBV3-2) and TRBJ2-5; maybe TRBD2 (6 bases). V lost 3 bases to trimming and J lost 1 base, with 9 bases between them. CDR3 length: 14 amino acids. Germline V CDR1 and CDR2: LGHDT, YNNKEL (reference sequence). This CDR3 is CASSQRGFQETQYF. The CDR3 nucleotides read TGTGCCAGCAGCCAGCGGGGCTTCCAAGAGACCCAGTACTTC.

This clone was seen just once. V and J are TRBV6-2 or TRBV6-3 and TRBJ1-2; D might be TRBD1 (6 bases). The V gene lost 2 bases and the J gene lost 2 bases, with 18 bases spanning the gap. The CDR3 runs 17 residues. The germline V gene encodes CDR1 MNHEY and CDR2 SVGEGT. Written as DNA, the CDR3 is TGTGCCAGCAGTTACCCTTCGCAGGGGAGGGAGAACTATGGCTACACCTTC. Translating it yields CASSYPSQGRENYGYTF.

The chain links TRBV25-1 to TRBJ1-2; 10 bases are shared with TRBD1. The CDR3 runs to 15 residues. After removal of 4 bases from V and 2 bases from J, the junction contained 4 bases not matched to a gene. CDR1 and CDR2 from the germline V gene are MGHDK and SYGVNS. The DNA for the CDR3 is TGTGCCAGCAGTGCCTTGGGACAGGGGAACTATGGCTACACCTTC. Its translation: CASSALGQGNYGYTF.

The CDR3 bases are TGCAGTGCCGGGGGGTATGAGCAGTTCTTC. Protein product: CSAGGYEQFF. V and J are TRBV20-1 and TRBJ2-1, with 7 positions matching TRBD2. The V gene's germline CDR1 is DFQATT and CDR2 SNEGSKA (reference sequence). Unmatched junction bases numbered 1, after V lost 6 bases and J lost 8 bases. The CDR3 runs to 10 residues.

The rearrangement uses TRBV20-1 and TRBJ1-2, with D perhaps matching TRBD1 (6 bases). In germline, CDR1 is DFQATT, CDR2 SNEGSKA (reference sequence). The CDR3 has 11 residues. The CDR3 DNA reads TGCGGAAAGCGGGGGCCCTATGGCTACACCTTC. It translates to CGKRGPYGYTF.

The gene calls are TRBV5-6 and TRBJ2-1; D gene uncertain. In germline, CDR1 is SGHDT, CDR2 YYEEEE. There are 15 residues in the CDR3. V lost 0 bases to trimming and J lost 10 bases, with 17 bases between them. The CDR3 spells CASSLVGGWMREQFF. As DNA, the CDR3 is TGTGCCAGCAGCTTGGTCGGTGGATGGATGCGGGAGCAGTTCTTC.

This clone was seen once. The gene calls are TRBV5-1 and TRBJ1-2, with 7 nucleotides matching TRBD1. Trimming took 3 bases from V and 4 from J; bases not matched to a gene: 9. CDR1 is SGHRS and CDR2 is YFSETQ in the germline V gene. The CDR3 is 15 amino acids. The CDR3 sequence: CASSWGQPGTYGYTF. The DNA for the CDR3 is TGCGCCAGCAGCTGGGGACAGCCGGGAACCTATGGCTACACCTTC.

This clone was recorded many times. V and J are TRBV24-1 and TRBJ2-2, with 7 positions matching TRBD1. CDR3 length: 14 residues. Trimming took 4 bases from V and 4 from J; bases not matched to a gene: 2. The germline V gene has CDR1 KGHDR and CDR2 SFDVKD. In nucleotides, the CDR3 is TGTGCCACCAGTGACTGGACAGGCACCGGGGAGCTGTTTTTT. Amino acid sequence: CATSDWTGTGELFF.

V is TRBV10-1 and J is TRBJ2-7; the match to TRBD1 covers 8 bases. Per the germline V gene, CDR1 is WNHNN and CDR2 is SYGVQD (reference sequence). The length of the CDR3 is 13 residues. The J segment lost 6 bases and the V segment lost 2 bases, leaving 3 bases of the junction unmatched. Here the CDR3 DNA reads TGCGCCAGCAGTGAGGGGACAGGAGCCGAGCAGTACTTC. It yields the protein CASSEGTGAEQYF.

The genes are TRBV9 and TRBJ1-1, with D maybe TRBD1 (5 bases). The length of the CDR3 is 15 residues. From germline, CDR1 is SGDLS and CDR2 YYNGEE. Trimming removed 4 bases from V and 6 bases from J, with 19 bases in between. In DNA, the CDR3 is TGTGCCAGCAGCCCCTCCTTGACAGTCAGGCCTGAAGCTTTCTTT. Protein: CASSPSLTVRPEAFF.

V and J are TRBV4-1 and TRBJ2-7, with 9 nucleotides matching TRBD1. V shed 6 bases, J shed 0 bases, and the junction held 12 bases outside the gene matches. There are 17 residues in the CDR3. From germline, CDR1 is MGHRA and CDR2 YSYEKL. CDR3 loop: CASSLYSGTGNSYEQYF. DNA of the CDR3: TGCGCCAGCAGTCTATACTCCGGGACAGGGAACTCCTACGAGCAGTACTTC.

The gene calls are TRBV5-1 and TRBJ1-3; D is undetermined. The ends were cut back, 0 bases at V and 0 bases at J, with 7 bases in the middle. Germline V CDR1 and CDR2: SGHRS, YFSETQ. This CDR3 has 15 residues. The CDR3 nucleotides are TGCGCCAGCAGCTTGGGGCGGGTCTCTGGAAACACCATATATTTT. This translates into CASSLGRVSGNTIYF.